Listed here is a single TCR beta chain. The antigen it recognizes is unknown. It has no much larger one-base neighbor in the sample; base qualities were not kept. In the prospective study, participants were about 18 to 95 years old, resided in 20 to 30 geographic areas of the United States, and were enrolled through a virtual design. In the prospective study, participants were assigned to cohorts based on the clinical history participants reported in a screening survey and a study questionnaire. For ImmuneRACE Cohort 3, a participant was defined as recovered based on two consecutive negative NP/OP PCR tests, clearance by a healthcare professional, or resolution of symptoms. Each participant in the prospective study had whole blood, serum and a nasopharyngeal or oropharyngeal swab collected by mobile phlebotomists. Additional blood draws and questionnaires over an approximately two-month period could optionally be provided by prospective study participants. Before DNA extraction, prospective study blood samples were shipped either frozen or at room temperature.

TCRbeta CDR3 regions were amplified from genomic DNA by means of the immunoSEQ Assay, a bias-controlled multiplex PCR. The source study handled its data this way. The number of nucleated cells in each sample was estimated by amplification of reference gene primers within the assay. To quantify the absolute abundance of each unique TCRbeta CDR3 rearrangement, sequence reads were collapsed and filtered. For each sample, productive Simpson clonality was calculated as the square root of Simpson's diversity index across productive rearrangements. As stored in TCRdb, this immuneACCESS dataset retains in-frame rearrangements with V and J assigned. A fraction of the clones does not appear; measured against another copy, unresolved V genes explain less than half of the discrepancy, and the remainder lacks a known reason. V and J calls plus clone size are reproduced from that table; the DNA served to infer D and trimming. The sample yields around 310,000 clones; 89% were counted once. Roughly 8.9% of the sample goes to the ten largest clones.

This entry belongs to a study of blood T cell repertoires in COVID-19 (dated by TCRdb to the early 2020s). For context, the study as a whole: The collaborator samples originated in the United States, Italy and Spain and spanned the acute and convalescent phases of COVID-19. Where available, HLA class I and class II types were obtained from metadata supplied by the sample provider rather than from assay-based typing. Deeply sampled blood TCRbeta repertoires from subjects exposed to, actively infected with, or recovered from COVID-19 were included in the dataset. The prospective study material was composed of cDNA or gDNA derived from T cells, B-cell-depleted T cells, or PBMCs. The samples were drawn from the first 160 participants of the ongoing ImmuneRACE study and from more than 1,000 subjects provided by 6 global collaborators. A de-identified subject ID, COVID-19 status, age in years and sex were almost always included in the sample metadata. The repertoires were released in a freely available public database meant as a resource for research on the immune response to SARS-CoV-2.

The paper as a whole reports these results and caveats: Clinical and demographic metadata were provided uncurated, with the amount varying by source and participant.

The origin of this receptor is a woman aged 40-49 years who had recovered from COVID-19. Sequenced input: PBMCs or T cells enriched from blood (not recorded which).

Here the CDR3 is given as CATSETGTSGGTNEQFF. The DNA sequence follows: TGTGCCACCAGTGAGACTGGGACTAGCGGAGGCACTAATGAGCAGTTCTTC. Recombination connected TRBV24-1 to TRBJ2-1; 11 junctional bases match TRBD2. After removal of 4 bases from V and 7 bases from J, the junction retains 11 bases not matched to a gene. The CDR3 contains 17 residues, cysteine and phenylalanine counted. Of all the DNA, just the CDR3 is kept, 51 bases in frame from base 1. According to the germline V gene, CDR1 reads KGHDR and CDR2 reads SFDVKD.